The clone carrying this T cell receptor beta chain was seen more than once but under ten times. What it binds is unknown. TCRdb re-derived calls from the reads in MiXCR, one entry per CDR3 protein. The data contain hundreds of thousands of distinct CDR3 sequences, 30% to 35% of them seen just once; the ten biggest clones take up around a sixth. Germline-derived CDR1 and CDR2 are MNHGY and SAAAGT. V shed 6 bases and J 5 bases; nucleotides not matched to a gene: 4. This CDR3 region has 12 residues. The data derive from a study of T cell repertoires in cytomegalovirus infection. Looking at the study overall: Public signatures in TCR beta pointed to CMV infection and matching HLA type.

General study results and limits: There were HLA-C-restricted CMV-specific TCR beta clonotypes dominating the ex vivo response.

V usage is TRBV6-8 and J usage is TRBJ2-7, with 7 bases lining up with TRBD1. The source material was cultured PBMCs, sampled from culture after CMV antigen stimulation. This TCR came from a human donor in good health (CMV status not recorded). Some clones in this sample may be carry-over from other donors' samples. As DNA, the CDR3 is TGTGCCAGCAGAAGGGGACAGCACGAGCAGTACGTC. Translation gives CASRRGQHEQYV.